This T cell receptor (beta chain) is from a study of early T cells in non-severe SARS-CoV-2 infection. TCRdb called the 5' RACE reads again in MiXCR, with one record for every CDR3 protein. The sample has under 60,000 distinct CDR3 sequences, approximately 9% seen once. CDR1 and CDR2 (germline): LNHDA, SQIVND (reference sequence). This CDR3 region has 14 residues. The V segment lost 7 bases and the J segment 4 bases; nucleotides outside the gene matches: 8. The receptor comes from an adult who was a healthcare worker with PCR-confirmed SARS-CoV-2 infection or an uninfected control (not recorded which). The sequencing here drew on whole blood, taken at baseline. The V and J genes are TRBV19 and TRBJ2-7; 9 bases are shared with TRBD2. The CDR3 region is CASTHRGGAYEQYF. Written as DNA, the CDR3 is TGTGCCAGTACCCATCGCGGGGGGGCTTACGAGCAGTACTTC.